The 13 T cell receptor beta chains below all came from one sample that was sequenced in a study of neoadjuvant anti-PD-1 for oral cavity cancer. Produced via immunoSEQ multiplex PCR; TCRdb's table is partial and in-frame only. The table records 14,000 or so clones, roughly 65% of them present only once. The sample consisted of PBMCs, taken before nivolumab (anti-PD-1) treatment. These receptors all stem from a person aged 40 to 85 with oral cavity squamous cell carcinoma.

The chain joins TRBV6-1 to TRBJ1-1; D might be TRBD1 (6 bases). V dropped 3 bases and J dropped 4 bases, with 18 bases sitting between them. The germline V gene has CDR1 MNHNS and CDR2 SASEGT. The CDR3 has 16 amino acids. The CDR3 DNA reads TGTGCCAGCAGTGATAAGGGTGGGGGGCGTTCCACTGAAGCTTTCTTT. Its translation is CASSDKGGGRSTEAFF.

The chain combines TRBV6-4 with TRBJ1-1, with D uncertain. V lost 4 bases and J 1 base, leaving 7 bases between the germline ends. Germline CDR1 reads MRHNA; CDR2 reads SNTAGT. The CDR3 is 13 residues long. CDR3 sequence reads: CASSVEGNTEAFF. For the CDR3, the DNA is TGTGCCAGCAGTGTGGAGGGGAACACTGAAGCTTTCTTT.

The chain has TRBV6-1 and TRBJ2-5; D is possibly TRBD1 (7 bases). The length of the CDR3 is 15 residues. The germline CDR1 and CDR2 sequences are MNHNS and SASEGT. Trimming pared 2 bases from V and 5 bases from J, leaving 15 bases between. CDR3 region: CASSELEGAPETQYF. CDR3 nucleotides: TGTGCCAGCAGTGAACTGGAGGGGGCGCCGGAGACCCAGTACTTC.

This clone was seen only once. V gene TRBV29-1 combines with J gene TRBJ2-5, with D unresolved. This CDR3 has 9 residues. Trimming removed 4 bases from V and 10 bases from J, with 7 bases in between. Germline CDR1 is SQVTM and CDR2 is ANQGSEA. The CDR3 bases are TGCAGCGTTGCACCTGACCAGTACTTC. It encodes CSVAPDQYF.

The sample holds a few counts of this clone. The chain has TRBV30 and TRBJ1-5; D is perhaps TRBD1 (5 bases). The CDR3 spans 15 residues. CDR1 GTSNPN and CDR2 SVGIG come from the germline V gene (reference sequence). The V and J ends lost 0 bases and 7 bases respectively, with 16 bases between them. The CDR3 sequence: CAWSVPREMYQPQHF. The CDR3 DNA sequence: TGTGCCTGGAGTGTACCCAGGGAGATGTACCAGCCCCAGCATTTT.

The chain has TRBV28 and TRBJ2-7; 7 bases are a match to TRBD2. The CDR3 has 13 residues. Losses at the gene ends were 8 bases for V and 2 bases for J; bases not matched to a gene: 6. Germline V gives CDR1 MDHEN, CDR2 SYDVKM. CDR3 nucleotides: TGTGCCAGCGTAAGCGGGGAGACCTACGAGCAGTACTTC. This codes for CASVSGETYEQYF.

The genes are TRBV7-6 and TRBJ1-1; D is undetermined. The germline V and J ends were trimmed by 3 bases and 3 bases, with 8 bases remaining between them. The CDR3 consists of 13 residues. The germline CDR1 and CDR2 sequences are SGHVS and FNYEAQ. CDR3 in DNA: TGTGCCAGCAGCTTCCTCGGGGACACTGAAGCTTTCTTT. Amino acid sequence: CASSFLGDTEAFF.

This clone was counted a few times. The CDR3 nucleotides are TGTGCCAGCAGACGGGACAGGGCAACGGTCGAGCAGTACTTC. As protein: CASRRDRATVEQYF. The rearrangement joins TRBV6-5 to TRBJ2-7; 9 bases are shared with TRBD1. Germline V gives CDR1 MNHEY, CDR2 SVGAGI. This CDR3 spans 14 amino acids. Losses at the gene ends were 6 bases for V and 6 bases for J; bases not matched to a gene: 9.

This chain uses TRBV28 with TRBJ2-2; a weak D match, TRBD2 (5 bases). The CDR3 runs 14 residues. V lost 6 bases to trimming and J lost 1 base, with 9 bases between them. Germline-derived CDR1 and CDR2 are MDHEN and SYDVKM. The CDR3 here is CASRPRGNTGELFF. The CDR3 bases are TGTGCCAGCAGGCCCCGGGGGAACACCGGGGAGCTGTTTTTT.

Here the CDR3 reads CASSLKYGDTQYF. The DNA for the CDR3 is TGTGCCAGCAGCTTAAAGTATGGCGACACGCAGTATTTT. The V call is TRBV7-2, the J call TRBJ2-3; D call uncertain. V lost 2 bases and J lost 9, with 12 bases in between. Germline values: CDR1 SGHTA, CDR2 FQGNSA. The CDR3 extends over 13 amino acids.

The V gene is TRBV5-4, the J gene TRBJ2-7; D might be TRBD2 (5 bases). The CDR3 is 14 residues long. Germline V gene lookup returns CDR1 SGHNT and CDR2 YYREEE (reference sequence). V lost 2 bases and J lost 2, with 11 bases in between. The CDR3 protein is CASSFSRGTYEQYF. CDR3 nucleotides: TGTGCCAGCAGCTTTTCACGAGGGACCTACGAGCAGTACTTC. Full variable domain (rest looked up from reference TRBV5-4 and TRBJ2-7): ETGVTQSPTHLIKTRGQQVTLRCSSQSGHNTVSWYQQALGQGPQFIFQYYREEENGRGNFPPRFSGLQFPNYSSELNVNALELDDSALYLCASSFSRGTYEQYFGPGTRLTVT.

The genes are TRBV5-6 and TRBJ1-1; D gene ambiguous. The CDR3 consists of 13 residues. The germline gives CDR1 SGHDT, CDR2 YYEEEE. V lost 5 bases to trimming and J lost 7 bases, with 15 bases between them. The DNA of the CDR3 is TGTGCCAGCAGATTAGAACGGCGGGATGAAGCTTTCTTT. Amino acid sequence: CASRLERRDEAFF.

The rearrangement uses TRBV29-1 and TRBJ1-2; TRBD1 aligns across 9 bases. The V gene end was trimmed by 0 bases and the J gene end by 8 bases; junction bases not matched to a gene: 7. The germline V gene encodes CDR1 SQVTM and CDR2 ANQGSEA. CDR3 length: 14 residues. This CDR3 reads CSVEEQGAQRGYTF. CDR3 nucleotide sequence: TGCAGCGTTGAAGAACAGGGGGCCCAGAGAGGCTACACCTTC.